The 11 T cell receptor beta chains reported below all come from one sample, sequenced in a study of blood T cell repertoires in COVID-19. Data came from immunoSEQ multiplex PCR; TCRdb stores just in-frame clones and leaves some out. The sample contains fewer than 120,000 clones, more than 65% of which appear only once. The sample taken for sequencing was peripheral blood. Receptor source: an elderly woman with acute or convalescent COVID-19.

The chain joins TRBV4-1 to TRBJ2-2; D is uncertain. The CDR3 covers 13 residues. CDR1 is MGHRA and CDR2 is YSYEKL in the germline V gene. V dropped 1 base and J dropped 5 bases, with 5 bases sitting between them. The CDR3 bases are TGCGCCAGCAGCCAAGTCATTACCGGGGAGCTGTTTTTT. Amino acid sequence: CASSQVITGELFF.

The J gene is TRBJ2-7, the V gene TRBV7-2; 9 bases fit TRBD2. CDR3 length equals 17 residues. Trimming removed 5 bases from V and 1 base from J; junction bases left unmatched: 12. Germline V gene lookup returns CDR1 SGHTA and CDR2 FQGNSA. The CDR3 DNA is TGTGCCAGCAGCACGCCCCCCGCTAGCGGGATATCCTACGAGCAGTACTTC. This codes for CASSTPPASGISYEQYF. The variable domain in full, with the rest retrieved from reference TRBV7-2 and TRBJ2-7, is GAGVSQSPSNKVTEKGKDVELRCDPISGHTALYWYRQSLGQGLEFLIYFQGNSAPDKSGLPSDRFSAERTGGSVSTLTIQRTQQEDSAVYLCASSTPPASGISYEQYFGPGTRLTVT.

This clone was observed a handful of times. The V call is TRBV5-4, the J call TRBJ2-7; 7 positions agree with TRBD1. Germline V gene data show CDR1 as SGHNT and CDR2 as YYREEE (reference sequence). With 4 bases clipped from V and 3 bases from J, the junction kept 10 bases outside the gene matches. CDR3 length: 15 amino acids. In nucleotides, the CDR3 is TGTGCCAGCAGCGCGGCCGGGACAGCAGACTACGAGCAGTACTTC. It specifies CASSAAGTADYEQYF.

V and J are TRBV30 and TRBJ2-1; 8 bases are shared with TRBD1. Germline V gene sequence: CDR1 GTSNPN, CDR2 SVGIG (reference sequence). The V gene end was trimmed by 0 bases and the J gene end by 7 bases; junction bases not matched to a gene: 14. There are 17 residues in the CDR3. CDR3 protein: CAWSVALVGQGRNEQFF. The CDR3 DNA is TGTGCCTGGAGTGTAGCCCTAGTCGGACAGGGCCGAAATGAGCAGTTCTTC.

This chain uses TRBV9 with TRBJ2-1; 10 bases map to TRBD2. The J segment lost 2 bases and the V segment lost 2 bases, leaving 1 base of the junction unmatched. Looked up from germline, CDR1 is SGDLS and CDR2 is YYNGEE. The CDR3 extends over 15 amino acids. The DNA for the CDR3 is TGTGCCAGCAGCGTCCTAGCGGGAGCCTACAATGAGCAGTTCTTC. Residues: CASSVLAGAYNEQFF. Drawing the rest from reference TRBV9 and TRBJ2-1, the complete variable domain is DSGVTQTPKHLITATGQRVTLRCSPRSGDLSVYWYQQSLDQGLQFLIQYYNGEERAKGNILERFSAQQFPDLHSELNLSSLELGDSALYFCASSVLAGAYNEQFFGPGTRLTVL.

This clone appeared a few times. V and J are TRBV27 and TRBJ2-1, with a weak D call TRBD1 (6 bases). Looked up from germline, CDR1 is MNHEY and CDR2 is SMNVEV (reference sequence). V shed 4 bases and J shed 0 bases, with 10 bases lying between them. CDR3 length: 15 residues. The CDR3 DNA reads as TGTGCCAGCAGTTCGACAGGACCCTCCTACAATGAGCAGTTCTTC. As protein: CASSSTGPSYNEQFF.

This clone was found once. The V call is TRBV7-8, the J call TRBJ1-6, with 10 bases lining up with TRBD1. CDR1 is SGHVS, CDR2 FQNEAQ, per germline. The CDR3 has 15 residues. V lost 3 bases to trimming and J lost 9 bases; unmatched junction nucleotides: 5. CDR3 region: CASSLTGTGVSPLHF. The CDR3, as DNA: TGTGCCAGCAGCTTGACCGGGACAGGGGTTTCACCCCTCCACTTT. Full variable domain (outside the CDR3, taken from reference TRBV7-8 and TRBJ1-6): GAGVSQSPRYKVAKRGQDVALRCDPISGHVSLFWYQQALGQGPEFLTYFQNEAQLDKSGLPSDRFFAERPEGSVSTLKIQRTQQEDSAVYLCASSLTGTGVSPLHFGNGTRLTVT.

V and J are TRBV6-5 and TRBJ1-1, with TRBD1 as a possible D gene (5 bases). Trimming left V 4 bases short and J 2 bases short, with 14 bases between. In germline, CDR1 is MNHEY, CDR2 SVGAGI. The CDR3 spans 15 residues. CDR3 loop: CASSSTGEFNTEAFF. The CDR3 DNA sequence: TGTGCCAGCAGTTCTACGGGGGAATTCAACACTGAAGCTTTCTTT.

This clone was counted only a few times. The rearrangement joins TRBV19 to TRBJ1-1, with a possible D match to TRBD1 (5 bases). V was pared by 5 bases and J by 7 bases, with 14 bases between. From germline, CDR1 is LNHDA and CDR2 SQIVND (reference sequence). This CDR3 is 13 amino acids long. The CDR3 protein is CASSPPRAGEAFF. For the CDR3, the DNA is TGTGCCAGTAGTCCCCCCAGGGCAGGTGAAGCTTTCTTT.

The table lists this clone with a few counts. This chain joins TRBV11-2 and TRBJ2-5, with 15 positions matching TRBD2. The CDR3 is 17 amino acids. Germline V CDR1 and CDR2: SGHAT, FQNNGV. Trimming at V came to 1 base and at J to 5 bases, leaving 5 bases not matched to a gene. CDR3 residues: CASSLGTSGRGWETQYF. Here the CDR3 DNA reads TGTGCCAGCAGCTTAGGGACTAGCGGGAGGGGATGGGAGACCCAGTACTTC.

The chain couples TRBV7-6 to TRBJ2-7, with 7 bases that match TRBD2. J gave up 4 bases and V 4 bases, and 7 bases lay outside the gene matches. The CDR3 runs to 14 residues. Germline V CDR1 and CDR2: SGHVS, FNYEAQ. The CDR3 here is CASSSPTSLYEQYF. In DNA, the CDR3 is TGTGCCAGCAGCTCGCCGACTAGCTTATACGAGCAGTACTTC. The whole variable domain, remainder taken from reference TRBV7-6 and TRBJ2-7, is GAGVSQSPRYKVTKRGQDVALRCDPISGHVSLYWYRQALGQGPEFLTYFNYEAQQDKSGLPNDRFSAERPEGSISTLTIQRTEQRDSAMYRCASSSPTSLYEQYFGPGTRLTVT.